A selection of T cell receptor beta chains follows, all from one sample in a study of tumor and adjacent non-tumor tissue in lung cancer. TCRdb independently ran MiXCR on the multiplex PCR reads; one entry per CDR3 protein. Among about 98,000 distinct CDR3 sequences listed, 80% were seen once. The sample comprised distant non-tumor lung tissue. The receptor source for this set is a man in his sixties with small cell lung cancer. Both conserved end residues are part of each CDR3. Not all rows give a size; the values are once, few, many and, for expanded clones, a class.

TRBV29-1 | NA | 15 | CSVEVRRRSTDTQYF
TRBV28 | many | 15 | CASSFWDSGANVLTF
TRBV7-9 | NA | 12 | CASSLMGGTQYF
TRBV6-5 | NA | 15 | CASTRRWVGGSPLHF
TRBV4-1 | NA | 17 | CASSHGSTIGLYDEQFF
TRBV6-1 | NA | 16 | CASSAWGGVGANILTF
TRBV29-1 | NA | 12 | CNFTGGDNEQFF
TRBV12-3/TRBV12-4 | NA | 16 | CTSTTRTSVSTDTQYF
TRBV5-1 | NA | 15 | CATSPVGQVTNTQYF
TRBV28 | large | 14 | CASSFRGGGSLDFF
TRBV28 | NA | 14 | CASSLLRGGVEAFF
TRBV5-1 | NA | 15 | CASSRSGSTYNEQFF
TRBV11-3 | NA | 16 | CASSLGSRVDTGELFF
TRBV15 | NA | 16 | CATSRGAQRYYNEQFF
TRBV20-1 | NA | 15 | CSASGGREFTDTQYF
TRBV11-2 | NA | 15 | CASSGGLAGVNEQFF
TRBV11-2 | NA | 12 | CASSSTYGKQYF
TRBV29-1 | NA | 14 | CSVLGGEGTGTQYF
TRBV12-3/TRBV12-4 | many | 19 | CASSPLIGKSGRASGELFF
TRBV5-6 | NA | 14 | CASSLGRLVDPQYF
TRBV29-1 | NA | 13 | CSVGASSEETQYF
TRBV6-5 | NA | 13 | CASSSVQGRDYTF
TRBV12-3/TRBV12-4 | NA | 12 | CAGGSGVKTQYF
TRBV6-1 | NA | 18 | CASTNSNPGLREVETQCF
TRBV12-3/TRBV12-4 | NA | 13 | CASSVGQGSPLHF
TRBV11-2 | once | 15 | CTSRGLAGDVETQHF
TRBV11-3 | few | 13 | CTSSLETSYEQYF
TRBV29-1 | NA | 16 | CSVEDRYRVLLDTHYF
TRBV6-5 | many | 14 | CASQRGRGTGELFF
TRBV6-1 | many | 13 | CASSDTRANEQFF
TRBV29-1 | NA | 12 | CSARGTFYEQYF
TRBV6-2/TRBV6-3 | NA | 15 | CASINLSGVQIEQFF